Below, 30 T cell receptor beta chains from the same sample are listed, as sequenced in a study of cytomegalovirus exposure and HLA in healthy donors. PCR amplification relied on 60 Vbeta primers (plus 13 Jbeta primers). Only in-frame clones appear in the TCRdb table, and some are missing; sequencing was by immunoSEQ multiplex PCR. This table has 95,000 to 150,000 clones, approximately 15% appearing once. The sample consisted of PBMCs. All receptors derive from a woman aged 18-29 years in good health and CMV-seronegative.

The chain uses TRBV5-1 and TRBJ2-7; 11 bases agree with TRBD1. CDR3 length: 15 amino acids. Germline V CDR1 and CDR2: SGHRS, YFSETQ. J gave up 4 bases and V 5 bases, and 8 bases lay outside the gene matches. CDR3 DNA sequence: TGCGCCAGCAGTTCCCCCGGGACAGGGGGTTACGAGCAGTACTTC. Residues: CASSSPGTGGYEQYF.

The J gene is TRBJ2-3, the V gene TRBV4-3; 8 nucleotides align to TRBD2. There are 17 residues in the CDR3. Unmatched junction bases numbered 7, after V lost 0 bases and J lost 2 bases. Per germline, CDR1 LGHNA and CDR2 YSLEER. The CDR3 here is CASSQDPAGVVTDTQYF. In DNA form, the CDR3 reads TGCGCCAGCAGCCAAGACCCAGCGGGGGTCGTCACAGATACGCAGTATTTT.

V and J are TRBV6-1 and TRBJ2-4; 9 bases line up with TRBD1. The CDR3 is 16 amino acids. Trimming cost V 3 bases and J 0 bases; bases outside gene matches: 3. Germline-derived CDR1 and CDR2 are MNHNS and SASEGT. The DNA of the CDR3 is TGTGCCAGCAGTGACACAGGGGGCTTAGCCAAAAACATTCAGTACTTC. Its protein is CASSDTGGLAKNIQYF.

This clone was seen more than once but under ten times. The genes are TRBV7-9 and TRBJ2-3; TRBD2 matches 13 bases. The CDR3 spans 16 residues. In germline, CDR1 is SEHNR, CDR2 FQNEAQ (reference sequence). V shed 4 bases and J 6 bases; nucleotides not matched to a gene: 7. The CDR3 coding sequence is TGTGCCAGCAGCTCAACTAGCGGGAGGGCCAGGGATACGCAGTATTTT. Protein product: CASSSTSGRARDTQYF.

The chain couples TRBV2 to TRBJ2-2, with 7 bases fitting TRBD1. Per germline, CDR1 SNHLY and CDR2 FYNNEI. Trimming cost V 3 bases and J 9 bases; bases outside gene matches: 7. The CDR3 contains 14 residues. CDR3 coding DNA: TGTGCCAGCAGTGATGGTACAGGGGTTAGGGAGCTGTTTTTT. It codes for CASSDGTGVRELFF.

This clone was counted a few times. The genes are TRBV4-1 and TRBJ2-7; D is unclear. Trimming removed 2 bases at V and 7 bases at J, with 12 bases between. Germline CDR1 MGHRA, CDR2 YSYEKL. This CDR3 is 13 amino acids long. CDR3 sequence (DNA): TGCGCCAGCAGCCAACTTCCCGGCGGTGAGCAGTACTTC. Translation gives CASSQLPGGEQYF.

This clone was observed a few times. V is TRBV6-1 and J is TRBJ2-5; 7 bases align to TRBD1. The CDR3 is 16 residues long. The J segment lost 1 base and the V segment lost 4 bases, leaving 9 bases of the junction unmatched. Germline-derived CDR1 and CDR2 are MNHNS and SASEGT. CDR3 in DNA: TGTGCCAGCAGTGTATCGACAGGGCCACCCCAAGAGACCCAGTACTTC. Protein: CASSVSTGPPQETQYF.

CDR3 nucleotide sequence: TGTGCCAGCAGCGCCGGGGACAGGGTGTACGAAAAACTGTTTTTT. This sequence encodes CASSAGDRVYEKLFF. The genes are TRBV9 and TRBJ1-4, with 9 nucleotides matching TRBD1. Trimming at V came to 3 bases and at J to 8 bases, leaving 8 bases not matched to a gene. CDR3 length: 15 amino acids. Germline values: CDR1 SGDLS, CDR2 YYNGEE.

The chain employs TRBV28 and TRBJ2-7, with D perhaps TRBD2 (6 bases). Looked up from germline, CDR1 is MDHEN and CDR2 is SYDVKM. Trimming took off 5 bases at V and 2 bases at J, with 13 bases between the two ends. The CDR3 sequence is 14 residues long. In DNA form, the CDR3 reads TGTGCCAGCAGTACCGGGACTCGAACCTACGAGCAGTACTTC. Translation: CASSTGTRTYEQYF. Full variable domain (remainder filled in from reference TRBV28 and TRBJ2-7): DVKVTQSSRYLVKRTGEKVFLECVQDMDHENMFWYRQDPGLGLRLIYFSYDVKMKEKGDIPEGYSVSREKKERFSLILESASTNQTSMYLCASSTGTRTYEQYFGPGTRLTVT.

This clone has more than one count but fewer than ten. The V and J genes are TRBV6-5 and TRBJ2-1, with D possibly being TRBD1 (5 bases). This CDR3 spans 13 amino acids. Germline V gene sequence: CDR1 MNHEY, CDR2 SVGAGI. The V and J ends lost 0 bases and 12 bases respectively, with 12 bases between them. The CDR3 protein is CASSYSDNKGQFF. The CDR3 region has the DNA TGTGCCAGCAGTTACTCGGACAATAAAGGGCAGTTCTTC.

This chain connects TRBV28 to TRBJ2-1; 13 bases agree with TRBD2. Unmatched junction bases numbered 4, after V lost 7 bases and J lost 7 bases. The germline gives CDR1 MDHEN, CDR2 SYDVKM. CDR3 length equals 14 residues. The CDR3 protein is CASTGTSGVNEQFF. For the CDR3, the DNA is TGTGCCAGCACAGGGACTAGCGGGGTGAATGAGCAGTTCTTC. Full variable domain (outside the CDR3, taken from reference TRBV28 and TRBJ2-1): DVKVTQSSRYLVKRTGEKVFLECVQDMDHENMFWYRQDPGLGLRLIYFSYDVKMKEKGDIPEGYSVSREKKERFSLILESASTNQTSMYLCASTGTSGVNEQFFGPGTRLTVL.

This clone has only a few counts. The rearrangement joins TRBV27 to TRBJ2-1; 9 nucleotides match TRBD2. The germline gives CDR1 MNHEY, CDR2 SMNVEV (reference sequence). V was pared by 3 bases and J by 5 bases, with 5 bases of the junction left unmatched. CDR3 length: 15 amino acids. CDR3 coding DNA: TGTGCCAGCAGTTTTAGGCGGGGGGGACACAATGAGCAGTTCTTC. Protein product: CASSFRRGGHNEQFF.

This clone appeared a few times. The chain uses TRBV6-1 and TRBJ2-1; the D gene is possibly TRBD1 (6 bases). V lost 1 base, J lost 0 bases, and 10 bases lay in between. Germline V gene lookup returns CDR1 MNHNS and CDR2 SASEGT. The CDR3 contains 16 residues. CDR3 sequence: CASSEGQVASYNEQFF. CDR3 in DNA: TGTGCCAGCAGTGAAGGACAGGTCGCCTCCTACAATGAGCAGTTCTTC.

The rearrangement uses TRBV7-7 and TRBJ2-7, with D possibly TRBD2 on 5 matching bases. The germline V gene encodes CDR1 SSHAT and CDR2 FNYEAQ (reference sequence). The CDR3 consists of 13 residues. CDR3 amino acids: CARSFGDSYEQYF. The CDR3 DNA is TGTGCTAGAAGCTTCGGGGACTCCTACGAGCAGTACTTC.

This clone has only a few counts. The chain carries TRBV7-2 and TRBJ2-7; D possibly corresponds to TRBD2 (6 bases). Per the germline V gene, CDR1 is SGHTA and CDR2 is FQGNSA. The CDR3 sequence is 16 residues long. The V end was cut by 0 bases, the J end by 0 bases, with 12 bases between. The CDR3 loop is CASSLASVAVSYEQYF. The CDR3 bases are TGTGCCAGCAGCTTAGCGTCAGTAGCGGTCTCCTACGAGCAGTACTTC.

This clone was observed a handful of times. The J gene is TRBJ1-1, the V gene TRBV5-4; D unresolved. Trimming took 3 bases from V and 5 from J, leaving 14 bases between them. CDR3 length equals 14 residues. Germline CDR1 and CDR2: SGHNT and YYREEE (reference sequence). Here the CDR3 reads CASSSPGGGTEAFF. In nucleotides, the CDR3 is TGTGCCAGCAGCTCCCCGGGAGGAGGAACTGAAGCTTTCTTT.

In its sample, this clone was seen a few times. V gene TRBV7-9 combines with J gene TRBJ1-5; TRBD1 matches at 8 bases. The CDR3 extends over 14 amino acids. Looked up from germline, CDR1 is SEHNR and CDR2 is FQNEAQ (reference sequence). With V trimmed by 5 bases and J by 6 bases, 6 bases remained unmatched. In DNA, the CDR3 is TGTGCCAGCAGCATACAGGGGGTAGGTCAGCCCCAGCATTTT. This translates into CASSIQGVGQPQHF. Variable domain in full (rest from reference TRBV7-9 and TRBJ1-5): DTGVSQNPRHKITKRGQNVTFRCDPISEHNRLYWYRQTLGQGPEFLTYFQNEAQLEKSRLLSDRFSAERPKGSFSTLEIQRTEQGDSAMYLCASSIQGVGQPQHFGDGTRLSIL.

The chain uses TRBV19 and TRBJ1-3; a possible D gene is TRBD1 (5 bases). The germline gives CDR1 LNHDA, CDR2 SQIVND (reference sequence). The V and J ends lost 6 bases and 0 bases respectively, with 9 bases between them. The CDR3 length is 14 residues. The chain's CDR3 is CASSPDNSGNTIYF. The DNA for the CDR3 is TGTGCCAGTAGCCCGGACAACTCTGGAAACACCATATATTTT.

In this sample, this clone turned up a few times. The chain couples TRBV18 to TRBJ1-5, with D possibly TRBD1 on 5 matching bases. This CDR3 is built from 13 residues. Germline lookup yields CDR1 KGHSH and CDR2 LQKENI. V was cut by 3 bases and J by 5 bases, with 8 bases left in between. The CDR3 reads CASSPGPDQPQHF. The CDR3 bases are TGTGCCAGCTCACCGGGGCCTGATCAGCCCCAGCATTTT. Supplemented by reference TRBV18 and TRBJ1-5, the full variable domain reads NAGVMQNPRHLVRRRGQEARLRCSPMKGHSHVYWYRQLPEEGLKFMVYLQKENIIDESGMPKERFSAEFPKEGPSILRIQQVVRGDSAAYFCASSPGPDQPQHFGDGTRLSIL.

A few counts support this clone. The chain carries TRBV30 and TRBJ1-5; D remains ambiguous. V shed 1 base and J shed 7 bases, with 14 bases lying between them. Germline values: CDR1 GTSNPN, CDR2 SVGIG (reference sequence). The CDR3 length is 14 residues. Here the CDR3 DNA reads TGTGCCTGGAGTGGCCTGATGGGCGGGCAGCCCCAGCATTTT. The encoded protein is CAWSGLMGGQPQHF.

The rearrangement links TRBV28 to TRBJ1-2; 7 bases fit TRBD1. This CDR3 contains 15 residues. Germline-derived CDR1 and CDR2 are MDHEN and SYDVKM. After removal of 5 bases from V and 4 bases from J, the junction contained 10 bases not matched to a gene. CDR3 protein: CASSLPDRRLYGYTF. CDR3 DNA sequence: TGTGCCAGCAGTCTACCGGACAGGAGACTCTATGGCTACACCTTC.

V is TRBV9 and J is TRBJ2-3; 8 positions agree with TRBD2. CDR1 is SGDLS and CDR2 is YYNGEE in the germline V gene. CDR3 length: 16 amino acids. J was trimmed by 4 bases and V by 0 bases; bases with no gene match: 7. As DNA, the CDR3 is TGTGCCAGCAGCGTAGGAGGTCGGGGGGGGGCAGATACGCAGTATTTT. As protein: CASSVGGRGGADTQYF. The entire variable domain, with the rest obtained from reference TRBV9 and TRBJ2-3, is as follows: DSGVTQTPKHLITATGQRVTLRCSPRSGDLSVYWYQQSLDQGLQFLIQYYNGEERAKGNILERFSAQQFPDLHSELNLSSLELGDSALYFCASSVGGRGGADTQYFGPGTRLTVL.

This clone turned up a few times. The chain recombines TRBV30 with TRBJ2-1; D unresolved. The V end was cut by 0 bases, the J end by 5 bases, with 17 bases between. CDR1 GTSNPN and CDR2 SVGIG come from the germline V gene (reference sequence). The CDR3 loop spans 16 amino acids. The CDR3: CAWSVTGSPRHNEQFF. CDR3 bases: TGTGCCTGGAGTGTAACCGGGTCGCCGCGCCACAATGAGCAGTTCTTC. Using reference TRBV30 and TRBJ2-1 for the parts outside the CDR3, the full variable domain is SQTIHQWPATLVQPVGSPLSLECTVEGTSNPNLYWYRQAAGRGLQLLFYSVGIGQISSEVPQNLSASRPQDRQFILSSKKLLLSDSGFYLCAWSVTGSPRHNEQFFGPGTRLTVL.

The V and J genes are TRBV6-1 and TRBJ2-5; 7 bases line up with TRBD1. V dropped 6 bases and J dropped 0; count of bases not matched to a gene: 7. The CDR3 contains 15 residues. Germline CDR1 is MNHNS and CDR2 is SASEGT. The CDR3 bases are TGTGCCAGCAGGGGCAGGGGGTCCGACCAAGAGACCCAGTACTTC. Its translation: CASRGRGSDQETQYF.

This clone was counted between two and nine times. V and J are TRBV12-5 and TRBJ2-3, with 12 bases that match TRBD2. Germline-derived CDR1 and CDR2 are LGHNT and FRNRAP. V lost 2 bases to trimming and J lost 4 bases; unmatched junction nucleotides: 4. This CDR3 has 16 residues. In DNA form, the CDR3 reads TGTGCTAGTGGTTTGACTCTAGCGGGAGGGCCAGATACGCAGTATTTT. Translating gives CASGLTLAGGPDTQYF.

The rearrangement links TRBV19 to TRBJ1-6; 7 bases map to TRBD1. The CDR3 runs 17 residues. V shed 1 base, J shed 7 bases, and the junction held 10 bases outside the gene matches. Germline CDR1 LNHDA, CDR2 SQIVND (reference sequence). The CDR3: CASSIVFPTGRNSPLHF. As DNA, the CDR3 is TGTGCCAGTAGTATAGTCTTTCCGACAGGGAGGAATTCACCCCTCCACTTT.

The chain uses TRBV6-5 and TRBJ1-1; possibly TRBD1 for D (6 bases). V was trimmed by 2 bases and J by 1 base, leaving 8 bases between them. The CDR3 extends over 14 amino acids. CDR1 is MNHEY, CDR2 SVGAGI, per germline. DNA of the CDR3: TGTGCCAGCAGTTACGGGACAACGAACACTGAAGCTTTCTTT. Translating gives CASSYGTTNTEAFF.

The rearrangement uses TRBV5-6 and TRBJ2-7, with 8 positions matching TRBD1. The CDR3 has 15 amino acids. The germline gives CDR1 SGHDT, CDR2 YYEEEE. V trimming: 2 bases; J trimming: 4 bases; junction bases outside the gene matches: 8. The CDR3 DNA reads TGTGCCAGCAGCTTCCCTGGACAGGGATCTTACGAGCAGTACTTC. It is translated as CASSFPGQGSYEQYF.

The V gene is TRBV2, the J gene TRBJ1-4; D call uncertain. The ends were cut back, 2 bases at V and 7 bases at J, with 14 bases in the middle. This CDR3 comprises 15 residues. Germline V gene lookup returns CDR1 SNHLY and CDR2 FYNNEI. The CDR3 nucleotides read TGTGCCAGCAGTGAAACCTCCGCCCCGGGTGAAAAACTGTTTTTT. It codes for CASSETSAPGEKLFF.

CDR3 DNA: TGTGCCAAAAACCCCGCAGGGGCAACCTACAATGAGCAGTTCTTC. Translating gives CAKNPAGATYNEQFF. The V and J genes are TRBV28 and TRBJ2-1; D possibly corresponds to TRBD1 (6 bases). Germline CDR1 is MDHEN and CDR2 is SYDVKM. V gave up 10 bases and J gave up 2 bases, with 18 bases separating them. The CDR3 runs to 15 residues.